This T cell receptor (beta chain) appears in the sequencing data of a study of breast tumors, draining lymph nodes, adjacent tissues. Axillary draining lymph nodes of breast cancer patients supplied the node samples. TCRdb reanalysed the multiplex PCR reads using MiXCR and keeps one entry per CDR3 protein. The repertoire has some 150,000 distinct CDR3 sequences, 20% to 25% of them found once; the top ten carry about 2.6%. Findings and limits, study-wide: Tumor repertoires ranked between lymph nodes and nontumor tissue in diversity, with V and J gene preferences.

Remarks on this clonotype: The antigen remains unidentified.

Germline assignment: CDR1 MDHEN and CDR2 SYDVKM. V lost 5 bases to trimming and J lost 0 bases, with 8 bases between them. The CDR3 covers 14 residues. Sequencing was performed on axillary lymph node tissue. This TCR derives from a female donor with breast cancer. Some clones in this sample may be carry-over from other donors' samples. The chain combines TRBV28 with TRBJ1-3; D is unclear. Written as DNA, the CDR3 is TGTGCCAGCAGTGAACTAAGCTCTGGAAACACCATATATTTT. Amino acids: CASSELSSGNTIYF.